Listed here are 5 T cell receptor beta chains from one sample, sequenced in a study of preoperative IRX-2 immunotherapy in early breast cancer. Treatment of the sample: preoperative locoregional IRX-2 cytokine immunotherapy. The data were produced by immunoSEQ multiplex PCR, yet TCRdb's version contains in-frame clones alone and is incomplete. This sample carries around 57,000 clones, approximately 94% of them seen once, and the ten largest clones take roughly 1.5%. This specimen was taken from a patient treated with IRX-2 immunotherapy. These TCRs come from a human donor with breast cancer.

This clone has only a few counts. The chain joins TRBV7-9 to TRBJ2-2; unclear D gene. V shed 5 bases and J shed 5 bases, with 9 bases lying between them. The CDR3 is made up of 13 amino acids. Germline V lookup: CDR1 SEHNR, CDR2 FQNEAQ (reference sequence). This CDR3 is CASSATLTGELFF. The CDR3 nucleotides are TGTGCCAGCAGCGCCACCCTGACCGGGGAGCTGTTTTTT.

The rearrangement uses TRBV7-2 and TRBJ2-2; 11 bases fit TRBD1. This CDR3 comprises 16 residues. In germline, CDR1 is SGHTA, CDR2 FQGNSA. V lost 5 bases and J lost 4; bases outside the gene matches: 6. As DNA, the CDR3 is TGTGCCAGCAGCCGAATGGGACAGGGGGGCACCGGGGAGCTGTTTTTT. Translation gives CASSRMGQGGTGELFF.

The V call is TRBV7-9, the J call TRBJ2-7; 7 nucleotides align to TRBD1. The ends lost 5 bases at V and 3 bases at J; junction bases unmatched: 19. CDR1 SEHNR and CDR2 FQNEAQ come from the germline V gene (reference sequence). The CDR3 totals 18 residues. The CDR3 reads CASSHPKKTGQVFYEQYF. CDR3 DNA: TGTGCCAGCAGCCACCCTAAGAAAACTGGACAGGTTTTCTACGAGCAGTACTTC.

The V and J genes are TRBV4-1 and TRBJ1-4; TRBD1 might be the D (5 bases). Deletions cut 0 bases from V and 4 bases from J, with 15 bases between. There are 17 residues in the CDR3. CDR1 and CDR2 (germline): MGHRA, YSYEKL. CDR3 amino acids: CASSQDPYGGLNEKLFF. CDR3 DNA sequence: TGCGCCAGCAGCCAAGATCCTTACGGGGGACTTAATGAAAAACTGTTTTTT.

V and J are TRBV27 and TRBJ2-5; 9 nucleotides match TRBD2. CDR3 length: 15 amino acids. V was clipped by 1 base and J by 2 bases; unmatched bases: 2. Germline V lookup: CDR1 MNHEY, CDR2 SMNVEV (reference sequence). In DNA form, the CDR3 reads TGTGCCAGCAGTTTATTAGCGGGAGTACAAGAGACCCAGTACTTC. Residues: CASSLLAGVQETQYF.